The 20 T cell receptor beta chains presented below share a single source sample, sequenced in a study of regulatory T cells in long-lasting Graves disease. Investigators prepared the TCR beta libraries by applying iRepertoire HTBI primers and Arm-PCR of CDR3 regions. TCRdb passed the multiplex PCR reads through MiXCR, listing each CDR3 protein once. This table has 560,000 or so distinct CDR3 sequences, about 16% appearing once. Time point here: newly diagnosed GD, antithyroid drugs for less than 3 months. Extracted RNA from PBMCs served as the source of the TCR library. This sample was also put to use in a study of T cells in Graves' hyperthyroidism and ophthalmopathy.

The specimen comprised peripheral blood mononuclear cells (PBMCs), sampled at new diagnosis, from a patient treated with antithyroid drugs. The receptors were sampled from a young man with Graves disease.

In this sample, this clonotype turned up a few times. A far larger clone is one nucleotide away, so this likely arose from a read error. This chain links TRBV6-2 or TRBV6-3 with TRBJ2-7; D may be TRBD1 (5 bases). This CDR3 comprises 12 residues. CDR1 MNHEY and CDR2 SVGEGT come from the germline V gene. The CDR3: CASSSRVDEQHF. CDR3 coding DNA: TGTGCCAGCAGTTCCAGGGTGGACGAGCAGCACTTC.

The chain employs TRBV5-1 and TRBJ1-5, with D perhaps TRBD1 (5 bases). The CDR3 is made up of 13 amino acids. Germline assignment: CDR1 SGHRS and CDR2 YFSETQ. V lost 1 base to trimming and J lost 6 bases, with 8 bases between them. The CDR3 DNA follows: TGCGCCAGCAGCTTGACGGGACTTCAGCCCCAGCATTTT. Protein: CASSLTGLQPQHF.

This clonotype was observed a handful of times. The rearrangement joins TRBV20-1 to TRBJ2-3; D remains unclear. The germline gives CDR1 DFQATT, CDR2 SNEGSKA (reference sequence). V lost 5 bases and J lost 0, with 12 bases in between. CDR3 length equals 14 residues. For the CDR3, the DNA is TGCAGTGCTTCCGACCCTACTAGCACAGATACGCAGTATTTT. Protein sequence: CSASDPTSTDTQYF.

This clonotype was detected ten times or more. The V gene is TRBV27, the J gene TRBJ2-7, with 13 bases aligning to TRBD2. The CDR3 is made up of 14 amino acids. With V trimmed by 3 bases and J by 6 bases, 2 bases remained unmatched. CDR1 is MNHEY and CDR2 is SMNVEV in the germline V gene (reference sequence). The CDR3 here is CASSFRLAGGEQYF. CDR3 sequence (DNA): TGTGCCAGCAGTTTTAGACTAGCGGGAGGCGAGCAGTACTTC.

The J gene is TRBJ2-5, the V gene TRBV19; tentatively, D is TRBD2 (5 bases). Germline loops: CDR1 LNHDA, CDR2 SQIVND (reference sequence). Deletions cut 3 bases from V and 4 bases from J, with 6 bases between. The CDR3 runs 12 residues. The CDR3 DNA is TGTGCCAGTAGTATCAGCGGAGAGACCCAGTACTTC. It is translated as CASSISGETQYF.

At least ten counts were recorded for this clonotype. The chain carries TRBV5-5 and TRBJ2-3; 12 positions agree with TRBD2. Germline CDR1 is SGHKS and CDR2 is YYEKEE (reference sequence). The CDR3 runs 16 residues. Trimming took 4 bases from V and 4 from J; bases not matched to a gene: 7. CDR3 DNA sequence: TGTGCCAGCAGCCCAAGACTAGCGGGAGCCGCAGATACGCAGTATTTT. This translates into CASSPRLAGAADTQYF.

This clonotype came up many times. The CDR3 DNA reads TGTGCCAGCAGTCCCCGAGGGCTAGCGGGAGGCGGGGGAGATACGCAGTATTTT. Translating gives CASSPRGLAGGGGDTQYF. The J gene is TRBJ2-3, the V gene TRBV12-3 or TRBV12-4; 11 positions agree with TRBD2. Losses at the gene ends were 5 bases for V and 5 bases for J; bases not matched to a gene: 15. The CDR3 is made up of 18 amino acids.

The CDR3 loop is CASSSLAGGSFGSYNEQFF. The DNA of the CDR3 is TGCGCCAGCAGCTCCTTAGCGGGAGGGTCCTTCGGATCCTACAATGAGCAGTTCTTC. The chain is built from TRBV5-1 and TRBJ2-1; 11 nucleotides match TRBD2. CDR1 and CDR2 (germline): SGHRS, YFSETQ. The trim removed 3 bases at V and 1 base at J, leaving 12 bases unmatched. The CDR3 sequence is 19 residues long.

This chain connects TRBV6-1 to TRBJ2-7, with 9 bases that match TRBD1. The germline V gene has CDR1 MNHNS and CDR2 SASEGT. The CDR3 length is 15 residues. V shed 6 bases and J 2 bases; nucleotides not matched to a gene: 8. CDR3 sequence reads: CASRRSGQGPYEQYF. The CDR3, as DNA: TGTGCCAGCAGGAGATCGGGACAGGGACCCTACGAGCAGTACTTC.

The sample holds many counts of this clonotype. V is TRBV28 and J is TRBJ2-7; D gene ambiguous. The CDR3 consists of 12 residues. The ends were cut back, 8 bases at V and 5 bases at J, with 13 bases in the middle. The germline gives CDR1 MDHEN, CDR2 SYDVKM. DNA of the CDR3: TGTGCCAGCCATGGACCTGCGGACGAGCAGTACTTC. Residues: CASHGPADEQYF.

The sample holds a few counts of this clonotype. The V call is TRBV20-1, the J call TRBJ2-3, with TRBD1 matching 8 bases. The CDR3 loop spans 15 amino acids. CDR1 and CDR2 from the germline V gene are DFQATT and SNEGSKA (reference sequence). V shed 5 bases, J shed 3 bases, and the junction held 10 bases outside the gene matches. The CDR3 loop is CSAFGQGIMTDTQYF. CDR3 nucleotides: TGCAGTGCTTTCGGACAGGGAATTATGACAGATACGCAGTATTTT.

This clonotype was picked up many times. The chain carries TRBV7-2 and TRBJ2-4, with TRBD2 matching over 10 bases. This CDR3 comprises 17 residues. Germline values: CDR1 SGHTA, CDR2 FQGNSA. V shed 3 bases, J shed 5 bases, and the junction held 10 bases outside the gene matches. The CDR3 DNA sequence: TGTGCCAGCAGCTTGGTCGGGACTAGCGTTCCCCAAAACATTCAGTACTTC. This translates into CASSLVGTSVPQNIQYF.

V is TRBV19 and J is TRBJ2-1, with 13 bases that match TRBD2. This CDR3 has 16 amino acids. The J segment lost 8 bases and the V segment lost 6 bases, leaving 10 bases of the junction unmatched. Germline V gene sequence: CDR1 LNHDA, CDR2 SQIVND (reference sequence). The CDR3 nucleotides are TGTGCCAGTAGCCCCGGACTAGCGGGAGTCGGGGATGAGCAGTTCTTC. This translates into CASSPGLAGVGDEQFF. The complete variable domain, with remaining parts taken from reference TRBV19 and TRBJ2-1, reads DGGITQSPKYLFRKEGQNVTLSCEQNLNHDAMYWYRQDPGQGLRLIYYSQIVNDFQKGDIAEGYSVSREKKESFPLTVTSAQKNPTAFYLCASSPGLAGVGDEQFFGPGTRLTVL.

This chain uses TRBV18 with TRBJ1-1; possibly TRBD1 for D (6 bases). The CDR3 extends over 16 amino acids. Germline-derived CDR1 and CDR2 are KGHSH and LQKENI. The V and J ends lost 1 base and 0 bases respectively, with 12 bases between them. CDR3 region: CASSPRETGLNTEAFF. The DNA for the CDR3 is TGTGCCAGCTCACCACGGGAAACAGGGCTGAACACTGAAGCTTTCTTT.

This clonotype occurred many times. This chain joins TRBV5-1 and TRBJ2-7; a possible D gene is TRBD2 (6 bases). CDR3 length: 16 amino acids. V lost 4 bases, J lost 5 bases, and 22 bases lay in between. Per the germline V gene, CDR1 is SGHRS and CDR2 is YFSETQ. Here the CDR3 reads CASSEDRGRRKNEQYF. The CDR3 DNA is TGCGCCAGCAGCGAGGATCGAGGGAGGAGGAAGAACGAGCAGTACTTC.

This clonotype has ten or more counts. This chain uses TRBV10-3 with TRBJ1-5; D remains ambiguous. Trimming cost V 3 bases and J 3 bases, with 15 bases left between them. The germline V gene encodes CDR1 ENHRY and CDR2 SYGVKD. CDR3 length equals 16 residues. Written as DNA, the CDR3 is TGTGCCATCAGTGACCCCCTGTCGGAGGCCAATCAGCCCCAGCATTTT. This codes for CAISDPLSEANQPQHF.

V is TRBV7-8 and J is TRBJ1-5; D may be TRBD1 (6 bases). The CDR3 sequence is 16 residues long. Trimming removed 3 bases at V and 4 bases at J, with 16 bases between. The V gene's germline CDR1 is SGHVS and CDR2 FQNEAQ. The chain's CDR3 is CASSFRRGRENQPQHF. CDR3 sequence (DNA): TGTGCCAGCAGCTTCAGAAGGGGGAGGGAAAATCAGCCCCAGCATTTT.

The DNA for the CDR3 is TGTGCCATCCCAAATAGGACTAGAAAGTGGAATGAGCAGTTCTTC. Its translation: CAIPNRTRKWNEQFF. The chain links TRBV6-1 to TRBJ2-1; 7 nucleotides agree with TRBD2. Trimming removed 10 bases from V and 7 bases from J; junction bases left unmatched: 16. From germline, CDR1 is MNHNS and CDR2 SASEGT. The CDR3 is 15 amino acids.

The rearrangement joins TRBV20-1 to TRBJ2-1; possibly TRBD2 for D (6 bases). The V end was cut by 4 bases, the J end by 0 bases, with 13 bases between. Germline CDR1 is DFQATT and CDR2 is SNEGSKA (reference sequence). The CDR3 has 15 amino acids. CDR3 residues: CSANPSGFSYNEQFF. The CDR3 DNA sequence: TGCAGTGCTAACCCCAGCGGGTTCTCCTACAATGAGCAGTTCTTC.

This clonotype came up a few times. CDR3 coding DNA: TGTGCCATTACGGGACATACTAACTATGGCTACACCTTC. Its protein is CAITGHTNYGYTF. This chain links TRBV30 with TRBJ1-2, with TRBD1 as a possible D gene (6 bases). This CDR3 comprises 13 residues. Germline V gives CDR1 GTSNPN, CDR2 SVGIG (reference sequence). The germline V and J ends were trimmed by 8 bases and 0 bases, with 13 bases remaining between them.